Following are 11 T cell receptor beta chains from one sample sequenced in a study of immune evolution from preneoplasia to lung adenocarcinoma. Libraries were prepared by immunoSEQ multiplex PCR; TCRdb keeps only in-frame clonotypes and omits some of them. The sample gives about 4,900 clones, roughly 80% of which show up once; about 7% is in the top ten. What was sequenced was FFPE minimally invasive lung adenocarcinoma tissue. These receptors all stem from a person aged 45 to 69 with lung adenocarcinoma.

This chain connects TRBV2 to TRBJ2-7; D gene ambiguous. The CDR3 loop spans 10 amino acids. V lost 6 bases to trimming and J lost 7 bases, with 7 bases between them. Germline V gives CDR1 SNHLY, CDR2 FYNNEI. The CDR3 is CASRLGEQYF. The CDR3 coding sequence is TGTGCCAGCAGGCTGGGGGAGCAGTACTTC.

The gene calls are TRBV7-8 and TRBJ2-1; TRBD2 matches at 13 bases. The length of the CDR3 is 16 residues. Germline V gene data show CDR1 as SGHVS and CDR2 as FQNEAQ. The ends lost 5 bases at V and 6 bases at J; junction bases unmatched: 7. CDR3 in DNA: TGTGCCAGCAGCATACTAGCGGGGGGGCTCTCCAATGAGCAGTTCTTC. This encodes CASSILAGGLSNEQFF.

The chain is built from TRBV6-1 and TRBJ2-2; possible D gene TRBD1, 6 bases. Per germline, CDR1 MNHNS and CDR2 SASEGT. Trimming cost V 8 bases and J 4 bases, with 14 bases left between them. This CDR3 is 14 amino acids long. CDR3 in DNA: TGTGCCAGCGCTCGGGACACCCTCACCGGGGAGCTGTTTTTT. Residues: CASARDTLTGELFF.

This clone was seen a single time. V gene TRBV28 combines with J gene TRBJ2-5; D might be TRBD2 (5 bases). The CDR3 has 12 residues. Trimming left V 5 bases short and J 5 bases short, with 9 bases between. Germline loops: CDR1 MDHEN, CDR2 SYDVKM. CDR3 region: CASSTERETQYF. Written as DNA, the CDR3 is TGTGCCAGCAGTACCGAGCGGGAGACCCAGTACTTC.

CDR3 DNA sequence: TGTGCCAGCACTAGTAGGGACAGGTATTACGAGCAGTACTTC. The encoded protein is CASTSRDRYYEQYF. The chain couples TRBV6-1 to TRBJ2-7, with 8 positions matching TRBD1. V was clipped by 7 bases and J by 4 bases; unmatched bases: 9. Germline assignment: CDR1 MNHNS and CDR2 SASEGT. This CDR3 has 14 amino acids.

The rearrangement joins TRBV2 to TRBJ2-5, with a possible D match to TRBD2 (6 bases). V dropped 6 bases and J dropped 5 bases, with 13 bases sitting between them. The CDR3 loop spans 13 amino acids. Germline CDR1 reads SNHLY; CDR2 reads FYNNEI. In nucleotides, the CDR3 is TGTGCCAGCAGGGGCACTAGCCTGGAGACCCAGTACTTC. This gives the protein CASRGTSLETQYF. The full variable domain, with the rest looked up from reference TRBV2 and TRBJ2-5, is EPEVTQTPSHQVTQMGQEVILRCVPISNHLYFYWYRQILGQKVEFLVSFYNNEISEKSEIFDDQFSVERPDGSNFTLKIRSTKLEDSAMYFCASRGTSLETQYFGPGTRLLVL.

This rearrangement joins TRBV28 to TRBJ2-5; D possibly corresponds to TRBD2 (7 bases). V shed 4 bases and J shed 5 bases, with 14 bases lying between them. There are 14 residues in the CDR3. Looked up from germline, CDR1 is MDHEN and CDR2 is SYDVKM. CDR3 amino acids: CASSSGAGAETQYF. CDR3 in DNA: TGTGCCAGCAGTTCAGGGGCGGGAGCCGAGACCCAGTACTTC.

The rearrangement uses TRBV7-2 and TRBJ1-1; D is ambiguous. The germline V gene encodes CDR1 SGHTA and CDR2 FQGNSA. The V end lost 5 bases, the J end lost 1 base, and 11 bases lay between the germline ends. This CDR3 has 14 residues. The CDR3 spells CASSPRHGNTEAFF. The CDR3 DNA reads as TGTGCCAGCAGCCCGCGACACGGGAACACTGAAGCTTTCTTT. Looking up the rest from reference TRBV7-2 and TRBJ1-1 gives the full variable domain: GAGVSQSPSNKVTEKGKDVELRCDPISGHTALYWYRQSLGQGLEFLIYFQGNSAPDKSGLPSDRFSAERTGGSVSTLTIQRTQQEDSAVYLCASSPRHGNTEAFFGQGTRLTVV.

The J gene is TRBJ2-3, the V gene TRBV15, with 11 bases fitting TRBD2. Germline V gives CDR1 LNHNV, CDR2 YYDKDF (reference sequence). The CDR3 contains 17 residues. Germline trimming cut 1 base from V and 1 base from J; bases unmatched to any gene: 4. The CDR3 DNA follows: TGTGCCACCAGCAGAGGCATGACTAGCGGGGGCACAGATACGCAGTATTTT. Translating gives CATSRGMTSGGTDTQYF.

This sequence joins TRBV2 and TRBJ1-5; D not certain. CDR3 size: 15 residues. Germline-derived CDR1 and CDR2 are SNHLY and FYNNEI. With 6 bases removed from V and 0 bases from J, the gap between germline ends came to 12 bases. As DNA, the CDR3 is TGTGCCAGCAGCTCCGGGCACGCTAGCAATCAGCCCCAGCATTTT. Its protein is CASSSGHASNQPQHF.

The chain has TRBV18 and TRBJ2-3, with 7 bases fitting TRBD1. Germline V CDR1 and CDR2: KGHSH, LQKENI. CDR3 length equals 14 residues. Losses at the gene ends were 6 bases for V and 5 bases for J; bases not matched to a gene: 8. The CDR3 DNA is TGTGCCAGCTCGGGACAGAAAAGGGGAGATACGCAGTATTTT. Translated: CASSGQKRGDTQYF.